The sequence of this T cell receptor (beta chain) was determined in a study of molecular identifiers for immune sequencing clone quantification. Using its own MiXCR run on the PCR reads, TCRdb lists one record per CDR3 protein. This sample yields 400,000 to 600,000 distinct CDR3 sequences, of which around 23% are seen a single time; about 0.75% belongs to the top ten. In its sample, this clonotype was seen many times. V lost 2 bases, J lost 6 bases, and 7 bases lay in between. The length of the CDR3 is 12 residues. Germline V gene lookup returns CDR1 SEHNR and CDR2 FQNEAQ (reference sequence). This clonotype originated in a human donor in good health. Some libraries in this study had Jurkat cell RNA spiked in. Input material: naive CD8+ T cells from blood, with Jurkat cell RNA spiked in. Subset in this sample: FACS-sorted CD8+CD4-CCR7+CD45RA+ naive T cells. The chain carries TRBV7-9 and TRBJ1-1; D not certain. The CDR3 DNA reads as TGTGCCAGCAGCTTATGGGAAGCTGAAGCTTTCTTT. Amino acid sequence: CASSLWEAEAFF.